There are a few counts of the clone carrying this TCR beta chain. What it binds is not known. The data originate from a study of T cells after yellow fever vaccination. Study background: It was SMART-Seq v4 Ultra Low Input that prepared the fractions with low cell numbers. The study's findings and limits: Subsequent booster samples again held most clones from primary vaccination (nearly 98% CD4, roughly 88% CD8). Researchers noted that a small share of clonotypes showed up in both CD4 and CD8 compartments.

TCR cDNA was made by 5'RACE template switching, adding a universal primer site and UMIs. Via MiXCR, TCRdb re-called the 5' RACE reads, giving one row per CDR3 protein. The sample has 550,000 to 750,000 distinct CDR3 sequences; approximately 13% are singletons. Sequenced material: PBMCs, taken on the day of the yellow fever booster vaccination. The TCR was taken from a man between 25 and 39 years old who received the YFV17D yellow fever vaccine.

The CDR3 sequence: CATSKRFSGRVDTQYF. The CDR3 DNA sequence: TGTGCCACCAGCAAAAGATTTAGCGGGAGAGTGGATACGCAGTATTTT. The J gene is TRBJ2-3, the V gene TRBV15; 9 nucleotides align to TRBD2. CDR1 and CDR2 (germline): LNHNV, YYDKDF (reference sequence). This CDR3 is 16 amino acids long. The V gene end was trimmed by 4 bases and the J gene end by 6 bases; junction bases not matched to a gene: 11.